The TCR beta chain under discussion was sequenced for a study of regulatory T cells in long-lasting Graves disease (dated by TCRdb to about 2021). Some background on the complete study: Persistent Graves' disease was defined as antithyroid drug treatment for over 5 years with persistently positive TSH receptor autoantibodies. Persistent Graves' disease patients were compared with newly diagnosed Graves' disease patients by peripheral blood TCR sequencing and RNA sequencing. The study was registered as a clinical trial and conducted in China. A total of some 35 samples underwent TCR sequencing, from around 13 patients with persistent Graves' disease and approximately 20 patients with newly diagnosed Graves' disease. Persistent Graves' disease patients in the clinical cohort had taken antithyroid drugs for 8 to 12 years on average.

Receptor amplification or capture employed multiplex PCR. Sequencer: Illumina HiSeq 4000. CDR3 regions were amplified by Arm-PCR with iRepertoire HTBI primers to construct TCR beta libraries. Before sequencing, the PCR products underwent gel purification. In the source study's methods: A total of 60 to 80 TRBV and under 15 TRBJ segments were identified across samples and were used for gene usage analysis of CDR3 amino acid clonotypes. Filtered high-quality paired reads were merged into contigs using COPE and FqMerger. BLAST was used to align contigs to the IMGT TRBV, TRBD and TRBJ reference genes, and CDR3 was defined following IMGT. Highly expanded clones were defined as clonotypes with a frequency above 0.1%. Shannon entropy served as the measure of repertoire diversity, while the Gini coefficient captured V-J evenness. A clonotype was considered public if more than one individual shared it. TCRdb handled the public reads itself, with Q25 trimming in fastp and clone calling in MiXCR, and kept productive beta chains. Each CDR3 protein gets just one entry, which takes the most common genes and DNA from the rows behind it. In this record, the V and J calls reflect TCRdb's handling and not the investigators' own analysis. In this sample the table shows 350,000 to 450,000 distinct CDR3 sequences, 20% of which occur a single time. Jointly, the top ten make up under 25% of the sample.

The sample's time point label is to be understood as: persistent/refractory GD, antithyroid drugs over 5 years with positive TRAb. RNA was extracted from PBMCs in TRIzol for both TCR sequencing and RNA sequencing. Graves' disease was diagnosed according to American Thyroid Association guidelines. Recruitment of patients was carried out at an endocrinology department in Xi'an, China. Each patient gave roughly 10 milliliters of peripheral blood, collected in an EDTA anticoagulant tube. Ficoll Paque Plus density gradient separation was used to isolate PBMCs, and no further T cell sorting was performed. RNA quality was checked with an Agilent 2100 Bioanalyzer and agarose gel, and concentration with a NanoDrop 2000. This clonotype was counted many times. It has no known antigen specificity. Within one base of it there is no much larger clone, and no base qualities were kept. What the authors observed across the whole study: Peripheral blood alone was examined, since thyroid tissue, which constituted the primary lesion, could not be accessed. Sequencing and analysis were limited to the TCR beta chain. Lower TCR Shannon entropy and fewer highly expanded clones were observed in persistent Graves' disease patients than in newly diagnosed patients, which suggested clonal expansion. As a limitation, the authors acknowledged that the small sample size may reduce accuracy. TRBV28, TRBJ1-2 and TRBJ2-5 were preferentially used in persistent disease, while TRBV20-1 and TRBJ2-1 were favored in newly diagnosed disease. A larger number of public clonotypes was shared among persistent patients (around 2,700) than among newly diagnosed patients (around 890).

The germline V gene (reference sequence) provides CDR1 WNHNN and CDR2 SYGVQD. Measured from the cysteine to the phenylalanine, the CDR3 is 14 residues long. Kept here is only the CDR3 DNA, which spans 42 bases and is read in frame from base 1. The germline ends are 19 bases apart after V is trimmed by 10 bases and J by 4 bases. The rearranged segments are TRBV10-1 and TRBJ1-1; TRBD1 is a possible D gene, resting on 6 matching bases. This sequence was found in a female donor with Graves disease. Sample: peripheral blood mononuclear cells (PBMCs), taken when the disease was refractory, from a patient treated with antithyroid drugs. The CDR3: CATRRGGVATEAFF. Read as DNA, the sequence is TGCGCCACCCGCCGAGGGGGGGTGGCCACTGAAGCTTTCTTT.